The present TCR beta chain was sequenced within a study of metastatic and nonmetastatic thyroid tumors. All patients were untreated before thyroid surgery. Using MiXCR, TCRdb reanalyzed the PCR reads. The sample lists around 23,000 clones, around 26% seen once, with approximately 20% in the top ten. The ends were cut back, 6 bases at V and 2 bases at J, with 17 bases in the middle. In germline, CDR1 is DFQATT, CDR2 SNEGSKA (reference sequence). CDR3 size: 14 residues. This clone was recorded many times. The rearrangement links TRBV20-1 to TRBJ2-7; D might be TRBD1 or TRBD2, each matching 6 bases. The sequencing input was blood. This receptor was identified in a male donor with papillary thyroid cancer or a benign thyroid nodule (not recorded which). Some clones in this sample may be carry-over from other donors' samples. CDR3 loop: CSARGGPTPYEQYF. As DNA, the CDR3 is TGCAGTGCCCGAGGGGGGCCCACCCCCTACGAGCAGTACTTC.